This T cell receptor (beta chain) is drawn from a study of blood T cells in healthy people across ages. Turning to the study itself: With template switching, about one barcoded beta molecule was captured per two T cells.

Germline V gene lookup returns CDR1 MNHEY and CDR2 SVGAGI. V lost 6 bases to trimming and J lost 3 bases, with 18 bases between them. The CDR3 runs 16 residues. Note on this clonotype: What it recognizes is unknown.

The study's findings and limits: Both higher diversity and more naive CD4+ cells marked long-lived donors when set against aged donors. Underestimates were what the diversity estimates from one million T cells were considered to be.

A sample-barcoded 5' primer and a J-beta primer mix were used in a second PCR of roughly 7 to 11 cycles. TCRdb analysed the 5' RACE reads with MiXCR anew, one entry per CDR3 protein. The sample holds about 1.5 million distinct CDR3 sequences, approximately 38% seen once. Sequencing used blood. This sequence joins TRBV6-5 and TRBJ1-5; D is perhaps TRBD1 (5 bases). This clonotype was obtained from a woman aged 18 to 35 in good health. The CDR3 loop is CASSRRSEGLNQPQHF. For the CDR3, the DNA is TGTGCCAGCAGCCGCAGGTCGGAGGGACTCAATCAGCCCCAGCATTTT.